This T cell receptor (beta chain) was retrieved from a study of PD-1 blockade in classical Hodgkin lymphoma. Whole-study results and caveats: Newly diagnosed patients reportedly had lower baseline TCR diversity than healthy donors. What caused the repertoire differences, perhaps disease activity or prior therapy, remains undefined. Before treatment, complete responders showed about the same diversity as newly diagnosed patients.

Method: immunoSEQ multiplex PCR; TCRdb's copy keeps in-frame clones and lacks some. This sample has about 12,000 clones, with about 88% found just once. Every patient had relapsed following autologous stem cell transplantation, and cohorts differed in brentuximab vedotin exposure. As to this clone: Its antigen remains unidentified.

This specimen was peripheral blood mononuclear cells (PBMCs), taken at baseline. This sequence was found in a human donor with classical Hodgkin lymphoma.

CDR3 sequence: CASTSMFRVYTGELFF. For the CDR3, the DNA is TGTGCCAGCACCTCAATGTTCCGGGTATACACCGGGGAGCTGTTTTTT. The gene calls are TRBV27 and TRBJ2-2, with D hard to call. The V end was cut by 7 bases, the J end by 3 bases, with 18 bases between. This CDR3 is built from 16 residues. Germline CDR1 is MNHEY and CDR2 is SMNVEV (reference sequence).